A selection of T cell receptor beta chains follows, all from one sample in a study of blood T cell repertoires in COVID-19. TCRdb keeps only in-frame clones here, not all; method: immunoSEQ multiplex PCR. The table includes about 260,000 clones, around 83% detected once. What was sequenced was peripheral blood. The source of these receptors is a man younger than 35 with active or convalescent COVID-19. Each CDR3 is given with its conserved first and last residue. Each record gives: CDR3 protein, CDR3 DNA, D gene, J gene, clone size, V gene. The D gene is left open where the match is weak. Clone size appears in some rows only: once, few, many, or a class for an expanded clone.

cdr3_aa: CASIGVAQPGLEGSNEQFF
cdr3_nt: TGTGCCAGTATTGGAGTTGCTCAACCGGGACTAGAGGGGTCCAATGAGCAGTTCTTC
d_call: TRBD2
j_call: TRBJ2-1
clone_size: .
v_call: TRBV19

cdr3_aa: CASGPRRDRGQTEAFF
cdr3_nt: TGTGCTAGTGGTCCACGCCGGGACAGGGGTCAAACTGAAGCTTTCTTT
d_call: TRBD1
j_call: TRBJ1-1
clone_size: .
v_call: TRBV12-5

cdr3_aa: CASSLNPDRAEQYF
cdr3_nt: TGTGCCAGCAGCCTAAACCCCGACAGGGCCGAGCAGTACTTC
d_call: TRBD1
j_call: TRBJ2-7
clone_size: .
v_call: TRBV14

cdr3_aa: CASSGATGGGSPLHF
cdr3_nt: TGTGCCAGCAGCGGGGCGACAGGGGGTGGATCACCCCTCCACTTT
d_call: TRBD1
j_call: TRBJ1-6
clone_size: .
v_call: TRBV5-4

cdr3_aa: CACRPSGRGTGELFF
cdr3_nt: TGTGCCTGCCGCCCTAGCGGGAGAGGGACCGGGGAGCTGTTTTTT
d_call: TRBD2
j_call: TRBJ2-2
clone_size: few
v_call: TRBV11-3

cdr3_aa: CASSLPRSGANVLTF
cdr3_nt: TGTGCCAGCAGCCTACCCCGCTCTGGGGCCAACGTCCTGACTTTC
d_call: .
j_call: TRBJ2-6
clone_size: .
v_call: TRBV5-5

cdr3_aa: CASSQDPAQPQHF
cdr3_nt: TGCGCCAGCAGCCAAGATCCCGCGCAGCCCCAGCATTTT
d_call: .
j_call: TRBJ1-5
clone_size: .
v_call: TRBV4-3

cdr3_aa: CASSLVALGSPHGYTF
cdr3_nt: TGTGCCAGCAGCTTAGTTGCCCTGGGGAGCCCCCATGGCTACACCTTC
d_call: .
j_call: TRBJ1-2
clone_size: .
v_call: TRBV7-2

cdr3_aa: CASSLSAGVHSYEQYF
cdr3_nt: TGTGCCAGCAGCCTTTCAGCGGGAGTTCACTCCTACGAGCAGTACTTC
d_call: TRBD2
j_call: TRBJ2-7
clone_size: .
v_call: TRBV9

cdr3_aa: CASSPIGPGGSQTQYF
cdr3_nt: TGTGCCAGCTCACCAATTGGTCCGGGAGGGTCGCAGACCCAGTACTTC
d_call: TRBD2
j_call: TRBJ2-5
clone_size: .
v_call: TRBV18

cdr3_aa: CASRGLAGFEQFF
cdr3_nt: TGTGCCAGCAGGGGACTAGCGGGCTTTGAACAGTTCTTC
d_call: TRBD2
j_call: TRBJ2-1
clone_size: .
v_call: TRBV12-3/TRBV12-4